The T cell receptor (beta chain) under discussion was sequenced for a study of shared clonotypes between healthy human individuals. Study results and limitations: Clonotypes shared by all four sorted-subset donors had higher generation probabilities than non-shared clonotypes.

The junction had 3 bases not matched to a gene; V was cut back by 2 bases and J by 4 bases. CDR3 size: 14 residues. Per germline, CDR1 SGHDT and CDR2 YYEEEE. Data came from immunoSEQ multiplex PCR; TCRdb stores just in-frame clones and leaves some out. This table has 230,000 or so clones, 60% to 80% appearing once. Comment on this clone: Its antigen is not identified.

This TCR came from a man younger than 45 in good health. This chain joins TRBV5-6 and TRBJ1-3, with 7 bases that match TRBD1. The specimen sequenced was memory CD4+ T cells sorted from blood. Specified subset: CD45RA-negative fraction. In DNA form, the CDR3 reads TGTGCCAGCAGCTTAGGGGGCGCAGGAAACACCATATATTTT. It yields the protein CASSLGGAGNTIYF.